The subject of this entry is one TCR beta chain. These data are taken from a study of cytomegalovirus exposure and HLA in healthy donors. This CDR3 contains 12 residues. Germline lookup yields CDR1 GTSNPN and CDR2 SVGIG (reference sequence). The ends lost 7 bases at V and 3 bases at J; junction bases unmatched: 6. Both 60 Vbeta primers and 13 Jbeta primers went into the PCR. Only in-frame clones appear in the TCRdb table, and some are missing; sequencing was by immunoSEQ multiplex PCR. The sample has around 120,000 clones, and its top ten clones hold 3.6%. The sequencing sample was made of PBMCs. This TCR was recovered from a man younger than 30 in good health and CMV-seronegative. V gene TRBV30 combines with J gene TRBJ2-7, with 7 bases identical to TRBD1. CDR3 protein: CALLRDSYEQYF. CDR3 bases: TGTGCCTTGCTCCGGGACAGCTACGAGCAGTACTTC.